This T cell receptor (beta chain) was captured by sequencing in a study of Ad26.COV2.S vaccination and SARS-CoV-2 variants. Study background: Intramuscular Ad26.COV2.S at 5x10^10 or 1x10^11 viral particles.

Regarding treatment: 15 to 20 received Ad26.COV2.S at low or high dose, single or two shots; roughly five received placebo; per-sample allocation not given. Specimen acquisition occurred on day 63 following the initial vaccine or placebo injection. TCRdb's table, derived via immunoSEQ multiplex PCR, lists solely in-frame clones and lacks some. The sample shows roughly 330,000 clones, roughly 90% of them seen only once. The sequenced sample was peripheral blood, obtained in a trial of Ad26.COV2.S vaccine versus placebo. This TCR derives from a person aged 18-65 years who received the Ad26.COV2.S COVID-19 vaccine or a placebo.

The DNA for the CDR3 is TGCAGCGTACCGGGACTAGCGGGTGAGCAGTTCTTC. Protein product: CSVPGLAGEQFF. The chain recombines TRBV29-1 with TRBJ2-1, with 12 bases aligning to TRBD2. The V gene's germline CDR1 is SQVTM and CDR2 ANQGSEA. Trimming cost V 6 bases and J 9 bases; bases outside gene matches: 3. This CDR3 has 12 residues.